This passage covers 8 T cell receptor beta chains from one sample sequenced in a study of T cell responses to AZD1222 COVID-19 vaccine. Data came from immunoSEQ multiplex PCR; TCRdb stores just in-frame clones and leaves some out. The sample yields approximately 50,000 clones, around nine tenths seen once. This material consisted of peripheral blood, taken on day 0 of AZD1222 vaccination. Source of these receptors: an adult in good health.

This chain joins TRBV5-1 and TRBJ1-3; D unclear. CDR3 length equals 14 residues. The V gene's germline CDR1 is SGHRS and CDR2 YFSETQ. Trimming pared 5 bases from V and 0 bases from J, leaving 9 bases between. The CDR3 bases are TGCGCCAGCAGACCGTTTGACTCTGGAAACACCATATATTTT. As protein: CASRPFDSGNTIYF.

The chain carries TRBV24-1 and TRBJ2-1, with D perhaps matching TRBD1 (6 bases). Germline V lookup: CDR1 KGHDR, CDR2 SFDVKD. Trimming removed 9 bases at V and 9 bases at J, with 14 bases between. This CDR3 region has 12 residues. CDR3 DNA: TGTGCCACCCGCCCTGGGGGCGGTGAGCAGTTCTTC. Its protein is CATRPGGGEQFF.

The chain couples TRBV5-1 to TRBJ2-1; TRBD2 agrees at 14 bases. The CDR3 sequence is 15 residues long. Germline V gene data show CDR1 as SGHRS and CDR2 as YFSETQ. J gave up 9 bases and V 4 bases, and 6 bases lay outside the gene matches. The CDR3: CASSVGLAGAGEQFF. Here the CDR3 DNA reads TGCGCCAGCAGCGTGGGACTAGCGGGAGCGGGTGAGCAGTTCTTC. The full variable domain, rest sourced from reference TRBV5-1 and TRBJ2-1, is KAGVTQTPRYLIKTRGQQVTLSCSPISGHRSVSWYQQTPGQGLQFLFEYFSETQRNKGNFPGRFSGRQFSNSRSEMNVSTLELGDSALYLCASSVGLAGAGEQFFGPGTRLTVL.

This rearrangement joins TRBV27 to TRBJ1-1, with TRBD1 as a possible D gene (6 bases). Germline V gene lookup returns CDR1 MNHEY and CDR2 SMNVEV (reference sequence). The CDR3 loop spans 13 amino acids. The germline V and J ends were trimmed by 6 bases and 5 bases, with 13 bases remaining between them. The DNA for the CDR3 is TGTGCCAGCAGATTCCAGGGGAGTACTGAAGCTTTCTTT. Protein sequence: CASRFQGSTEAFF.

This rearrangement joins TRBV5-1 to TRBJ1-5; 7 bases fit TRBD1. With 0 bases clipped from V and 5 bases from J, the junction kept 2 bases outside the gene matches. This CDR3 region has 14 residues. Germline V gives CDR1 SGHRS, CDR2 YFSETQ. CDR3 residues: CASSLGQGDQPQHF. CDR3 DNA: TGCGCCAGCAGCTTGGGGCAGGGGGATCAGCCCCAGCATTTT.

In the case of this clone: An end of the junction does not agree with germline; a read error may underlie this. The chain is built from TRBV7-7 and TRBJ2-2; 9 bases fit TRBD1. The germline gives CDR1 SSHAT, CDR2 FNYEAQ (reference sequence). This CDR3 has 15 residues. CDR3 loop: CASSPTRTGAGELFF. CDR3 DNA: TGTGCTAGCAGCCCGACCAGGACAGGGGCCGGGGAGCTGTTTTTT. The full variable domain, completed using reference TRBV7-7 and TRBJ2-2, is GAGVSQSPRYKVTKRGQDVTLRCDPISSHATLYWYQQALGQGPEFLTYFNYEAQPDKSGLPSDRFSAERPEGSISTLTIQRTEQRDSAMYRCASSPTRTGAGELFFGEGSRLTVL.

The V call is TRBV4-3, the J call TRBJ1-5; no clear D. The CDR3 runs 16 residues. CDR1 LGHNA and CDR2 YSLEER come from the germline V gene. The ends were cut back, 0 bases at V and 4 bases at J, with 13 bases in the middle. The CDR3 DNA sequence: TGCGCCAGCAGCCAAGATTGGCCCTCAGCAAATCAGCCCCAGCATTTT. It codes for CASSQDWPSANQPQHF.

The chain recombines TRBV7-9 with TRBJ2-1; 7 bases agree with TRBD1. The CDR3 loop spans 15 amino acids. Trimming took 1 base from V and 5 from J; bases not matched to a gene: 5. The germline CDR1 and CDR2 sequences are SEHNR and FQNEAQ (reference sequence). The chain's CDR3 is CASSLGRGSHNEQFF. CDR3 nucleotide sequence: TGTGCCAGCAGCTTAGGCAGGGGGAGCCACAATGAGCAGTTCTTC.